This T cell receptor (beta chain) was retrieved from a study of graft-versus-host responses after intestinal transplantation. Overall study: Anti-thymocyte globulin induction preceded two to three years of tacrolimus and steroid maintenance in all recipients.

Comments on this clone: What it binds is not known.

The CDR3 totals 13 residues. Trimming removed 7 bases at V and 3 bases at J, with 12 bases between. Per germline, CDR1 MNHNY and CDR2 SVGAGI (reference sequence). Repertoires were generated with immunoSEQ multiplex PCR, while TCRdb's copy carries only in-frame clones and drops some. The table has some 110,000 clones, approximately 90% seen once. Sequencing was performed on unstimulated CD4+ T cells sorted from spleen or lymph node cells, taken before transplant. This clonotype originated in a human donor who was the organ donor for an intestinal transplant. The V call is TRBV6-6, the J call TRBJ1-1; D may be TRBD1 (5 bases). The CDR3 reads CASNQGGYTEAFF. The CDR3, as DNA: TGTGCCAGCAATCAGGGTGGGTACACTGAAGCTTTCTTT.